This is a list of T cell receptor beta chains from one sample in a study of regulatory T cells in long-lasting Graves disease. TCRdb re-called the multiplex PCR reads through MiXCR, storing one row per CDR3 protein. The sample has approximately 540,000 distinct CDR3 sequences; around 11% are singletons. The data also belong to a second study, concerning T cells in Graves' hyperthyroidism and ophthalmopathy.

The starting material was peripheral blood mononuclear cells (PBMCs), obtained at new diagnosis, from a patient treated with antithyroid drugs. The receptors shown here come from a woman aged 30 to 39 with Graves disease. The CDR3 runs from the conserved cysteine through the conserved F or W. A D gene is named only where the DNA matches it firmly. Clone size is given for some rows only: seen once, a few or many times, or a class if the clone is expanded.

clone size	J gene	D gene	V gene	CDR3 DNA	CDR3 protein
many	TRBJ2-5	NA	TRBV12-3/TRBV12-4	TGTGCCAGCAGTTTTCTAGGCGGGCCGTCGTGGGAGACCCAGTACTTC	CASSFLGGPSWETQYF
many	TRBJ2-3	NA	TRBV28	TGTGCCAGCAGTGAGCGAGAAAATACGCAGTATTTT	CASSERENTQYF
many	TRBJ1-1	NA	TRBV5-1	TGCGCCAGCAGCTTGACGACGGCAATGAACACTGAAGCTTTCTTT	CASSLTTAMNTEAFF
NA	TRBJ1-2	NA	TRBV28	TGTGCCAGCAGTTTCTCTCTCAGATATGGCTACACCTTC	CASSFSLRYGYTF
NA	TRBJ1-1	TRBD1	TRBV6-1	TGTGCCAGCACCGCCTGGACTGGGACAGCCGAAGCTTTCTTT	CASTAWTGTAEAFF
few	TRBJ1-1	NA	TRBV20-1	TGCAGTGCTAGAGATGCGGGGGCGCCGGGAGCTTTCTTT	CSARDAGAPGAFF
many	TRBJ2-5	TRBD2	TRBV19	TGTGCCAGTAGTAAAGGACTAGCGGAAGAGACCCAGTACTTC	CASSKGLAEETQYF
few	TRBJ2-6	TRBD2	TRBV7-3	TGTGCCAGCAGCTTCGGGGGGGACTCTGGGGCCAACGTCCTGACTTTC	CASSFGGDSGANVLTF
many	TRBJ1-2	NA	TRBV7-8	TGTGCCAGCAGCCGGATATTGACCTATGGCTACACCTTC	CASSRILTYGYTF
many	TRBJ2-7	TRBD2	TRBV7-8	TGTGCCAGCAGCCACCCGGGACTAGCGGGAGTACACGAGCAGTACTTC	CASSHPGLAGVHEQYF
few	TRBJ2-2	TRBD1	TRBV19	TGTGCCAGTAGAAGGACAGGGGGCGCGATCGGGGAGCTGTTTTTT	CASRRTGGAIGELFF
few	TRBJ1-1	NA	TRBV4-2	TGTGCCAGCAGCCAAGAAGGAACCCGGAACACTGAAGCTTTCTTT	CASSQEGTRNTEAFF
many	TRBJ1-1	TRBD1	TRBV12-3/TRBV12-4	TGTGCCAGCAGTCCCCGGGACAGGGCGTTCACTGAAGCTTTCTTT	CASSPRDRAFTEAFF
few	TRBJ1-3	NA	TRBV3-1	TGTGCCAGCAGCCCACTATACCCGCCGGACCGACGCTCTGGAAACACCATATATTTT	CASSPLYPPDRRSGNTIYF
NA	TRBJ2-1	TRBD1	TRBV4-3	TGCGCCAGCAGCTCCAGGGGGCCGTACAATGAGCAGTTCTTC	CASSSRGPYNEQFF
many	TRBJ1-2	TRBD1	TRBV27	TGTGCCAGCAGCTCTAGGACAGGCCCCACTAACTATGGCTACACCTTC	CASSSRTGPTNYGYTF
NA	TRBJ1-1	NA	TRBV2	TGTGCCAGCAGTAATGGGCAGGTGAACACTGAAGCTTTCTTT	CASSNGQVNTEAFF
many	TRBJ1-5	NA	TRBV28	TGTGCCAGCAGTAAGGGGGGACGTAGGTCGGCCCAGCATTTT	CASSKGGRRSAQHF
few	TRBJ1-4	NA	TRBV28	TGTGCCAGCAGTCCCGGACGGCTCGGGGGGGAAAAACTGTTTTTT	CASSPGRLGGEKLFF
many	TRBJ1-1	NA	TRBV11-2	TGTGCCAGCAGCTTAGTAGAAATCACTGAAGCTTTCTTT	CASSLVEITEAFF
NA	TRBJ1-1	TRBD1	TRBV5-5	TGTGCCAGCAGCTTGGGGACAGGGGGCGCTACTGAAGCTTTCTTT	CASSLGTGGATEAFF
many	TRBJ2-4	TRBD2	TRBV6-1	TGTGCCAGCAGACCCGCGGGAGGTCAGGACATTCAGTACTTC	CASRPAGGQDIQYF
many	TRBJ2-1	TRBD2	TRBV7-3	TGTGCCAGCAGCTTAATCAACGGGAGGGCAGGGGAGCAGTTCTTC	CASSLINGRAGEQFF
few	TRBJ2-1	NA	TRBV7-2	TGTGCCAGCAGCTTAGCGGTGACTAACCCCTACAATGAGCAGTTCTTC	CASSLAVTNPYNEQFF
many	TRBJ2-3	NA	TRBV27	TGTGCCAGCAGTCTTGGGATCTCAGATACGCAGTATTTT	CASSLGISDTQYF
NA	TRBJ1-1	NA	TRBV5-1	TGCGCCAGCAGCTTGGTGGAAGCCGACAAAGCTTTCTTT	CASSLVEADKAFF
many	TRBJ1-5	NA	TRBV6-2/TRBV6-3	TGTGCCAGCAGTTACTCCGGGAGAATTAATCAGCCCCAGCATTTT	CASSYSGRINQPQHF
few	TRBJ1-2	TRBD1	TRBV4-3	TGCGCCAGCAGCCAAGATGACACAGGGGGCTATGGCTACACCTTC	CASSQDDTGGYGYTF
few	TRBJ1-2	NA	TRBV6-1	TGTGCCAGCAGCATGACAGCCAACTATGGCTACACCTTC	CASSMTANYGYTF
many	TRBJ2-2	TRBD2	TRBV15	TGTGCCACCAGCAGAGGGCCAGAGCGGGGCACCGGGGAGCTGTTTTTT	CATSRGPERGTGELFF
many	TRBJ1-4	NA	TRBV20-1	TGCAGTGCTAGAGATGTGGGACAATCACGGGAAAAACTGTTTTTT	CSARDVGQSREKLFF
few	TRBJ1-1	TRBD1	TRBV20-1	TGCAGTGCTAGTAGACCTCGGGACAGGGACACTGAAGCTTTCTTT	CSASRPRDRDTEAFF
few	TRBJ2-4	TRBD2	TRBV6-1	TGTGCCAGCGGTGAATTTAGCGGGATAGCCAAAAACATTCAGTACTTC	CASGEFSGIAKNIQYF
few	TRBJ1-1	TRBD1	TRBV28	TGTGCCAGCAGTTTAGACCCAGGGGGCAGGGTCTCTGAAGCTTTCTTT	CASSLDPGGRVSEAFF
few	TRBJ2-5	NA	TRBV24-1	TGTGCCACCAGTGATTTCGGGGGTAAGACAGGGAACCAAGAGACCCAGTACTTC	CATSDFGGKTGNQETQYF
NA	TRBJ2-1	TRBD2	TRBV12-3/TRBV12-4	TGTGCCAGCAGTCCGTATAACGGACTAGCGAAGAATGAGCAGTTCTTC	CASSPYNGLAKNEQFF
NA	TRBJ2-3	TRBD2	TRBV27	TGTGCCAGCAGCCTGGCACTAGCGGAGGATACGCAGTATTTT	CASSLALAEDTQYF
NA	TRBJ2-5	NA	TRBV14	TGTGCCAGCAGCCACGGAGCGTTCAAGACCCAGTACTTC	CASSHGAFKTQYF
NA	TRBJ1-5	TRBD1	TRBV14	TGTGCCAGCAGCCAAGGGGAGCAGGGGGACCAGCCCCAGCATTTT	CASSQGEQGDQPQHF
many	TRBJ2-2	TRBD1	TRBV9	TGTGCCAGCAGCGTGCACGGGACAGCGAACACCGGGGAGCTGTTTTTT	CASSVHGTANTGELFF
many	TRBJ1-2	NA	TRBV28	TGTGCCACCCTGATTAACTATGGCTACACCTTC	CATLINYGYTF
NA	TRBJ2-7	NA	TRBV7-6	TGTGCCAGCAGCTTAGAGTTAAGGGCCGAGCAGTACTTC	CASSLELRAEQYF
many	TRBJ2-2	NA	TRBV19	TGTGCCAGTAGTATTCTGGGGAACACCGGGGAGCTGTTTTTT	CASSILGNTGELFF
many	TRBJ2-5	NA	TRBV18	TGTGCCAGCTCACCAGAAGAGACCCAGTACTTC	CASSPEETQYF
few	TRBJ2-1	TRBD2	TRBV19	TGTGCCAGTAGCATAGGAAGCGGGAGGATCAATGAGCAGTTCTTC	CASSIGSGRINEQFF
many	TRBJ1-2	NA	TRBV7-2	TGTGCCAGCAGCTTAGGAGTGTACTTTGGCTACACCTTC	CASSLGVYFGYTF
few	TRBJ1-1	NA	TRBV7-9	TGTGCCAGCAGCTTAGGACTGGGAAGGGGGACTGAAGCTTTCTTT	CASSLGLGRGTEAFF
many	TRBJ2-1	NA	TRBV2	TGTGCCAGCAGATCAGGGTACAATGAGCAGTTCTTC	CASRSGYNEQFF
many	TRBJ2-3	TRBD2	TRBV7-9	TGTGCCAGCAGCTCACTAGCGATTAGCACAGATACGCAGTATTTT	CASSSLAISTDTQYF
NA	TRBJ1-2	NA	TRBV6-2/TRBV6-3	TGTGCCAGCACCCAGGGTTCTGGCTACACCTTC	CASTQGSGYTF
many	TRBJ1-1	NA	TRBV2	TGTGCCAGCAGTGAAGCGCTCATTTTCGAAGCTTTCTTT	CASSEALIFEAFF
NA	TRBJ1-5	NA	TRBV27	TGTGCCAGCAGTCCCCGGCTGGGTAACAATCAGCCCCAGCATTTT	CASSPRLGNNQPQHF
many	TRBJ1-1	NA	TRBV2	TGTGCCAGCAGTGCAACACCGGGAGCTCTGAACACTGAAGCTTTCTTT	CASSATPGALNTEAFF
many	TRBJ1-5	NA	TRBV6-2/TRBV6-3	TGTGCCAGCAGTTACTCGTATTCCAGGTTCAATCAGCCCCAGCATTTT	CASSYSYSRFNQPQHF
many	TRBJ2-1	TRBD2	TRBV27	TGTGCCAGCAGAGGGCTAACGGGAGGACGGAGGAATGAGCAGTTCTTC	CASRGLTGGRRNEQFF
few	TRBJ2-7	NA	TRBV10-3	TGTGCCATCAGTAGGGGGCCGGGGGTTGGGGCCTACGAGCAGTACTTC	CAISRGPGVGAYEQYF
many	TRBJ1-2	NA	TRBV5-1	TGCGCCAGCAGCCTGGGGATCAGATCAAACTATGGCTACACCTTC	CASSLGIRSNYGYTF